Following are 8 T cell receptor beta chains from one sample sequenced in a study of CD4 T cells in relation to SARS-CoV-2 and coronaviruses. These receptors lack a known antigen. Sequencing was performed with immunoSEQ multiplex PCR; in TCRdb, only in-frame clones are kept and a portion is missing. The repertoire holds under 20,000 clones, with over 70% as singletons. Before the COVID-19 pandemic, during about 2011-2019, CD4+ T cells were taken from unexposed donors. CD4+ T cells were isolated from the cells after around 9 days of culture. Source material: CD4+ T cells from PBMCs, cultured in vitro. Receptor source: a human donor in good health.

V gene TRBV5-4 combines with J gene TRBJ2-1, with TRBD2 as a possible D gene (5 bases). In germline, CDR1 is SGHNT, CDR2 YYREEE (reference sequence). The germline V and J ends were trimmed by 3 bases and 4 bases, with 14 bases remaining between them. This CDR3 is 15 amino acids long. CDR3 in amino acids: CASSSGLLQYNEQFF. In DNA, the CDR3 is TGTGCCAGCAGCTCAGGACTCCTCCAGTACAATGAGCAGTTCTTC.

The rearrangement links TRBV10-3 to TRBJ2-7; 8 nucleotides line up with TRBD2. CDR1 is ENHRY and CDR2 is SYGVKD in the germline V gene. The CDR3 covers 15 residues. Germline trimming cut 5 bases from V and 6 bases from J; bases unmatched to any gene: 12. CDR3 protein: CAISNYEGLGGEQYF. The CDR3 DNA sequence: TGTGCCATCAGTAATTACGAGGGACTAGGGGGCGAGCAGTACTTC.

This chain links TRBV11-2 with TRBJ1-6; D not certain. The CDR3 is 16 residues long. V was shortened by 0 bases and J by 9 bases, with 15 bases between the two germline ends. Germline V gene lookup returns CDR1 SGHAT and CDR2 FQNNGV. This CDR3 reads CASSLDLRTTGSPLHF. In DNA, the CDR3 is TGTGCCAGCAGCTTAGATCTCCGAACGACTGGTTCACCCCTCCACTTT.

This rearrangement joins TRBV24-1 to TRBJ2-3; the D gene is possibly TRBD2 (6 bases). The CDR3 consists of 15 residues. Looked up from germline, CDR1 is KGHDR and CDR2 is SFDVKD. V lost 0 bases and J lost 3, with 9 bases in between. The DNA for the CDR3 is TGTGCCACCAGTGATTTGCATGGGGGGACAGATACGCAGTATTTT. Encoded protein: CATSDLHGGTDTQYF.

The V call is TRBV4-1, the J call TRBJ1-5; 9 nucleotides align to TRBD1. The CDR3 is 16 residues long. V shed 1 base, J shed 7 bases, and the junction held 8 bases outside the gene matches. Looked up from germline, CDR1 is MGHRA and CDR2 is YSYEKL. The CDR3 spells CASSQGLQGAGQPQHF. CDR3 nucleotide sequence: TGCGCCAGCAGCCAAGGGCTACAGGGGGCGGGACAGCCCCAGCATTTT.

Note on this clone: This sample includes further DNA sequences coding for the same CDR3. The CDR3 spells CASSGGTENTEAFF. The CDR3 coding sequence is TGTGCCAGCAGCGGCGGGACAGAGAACACTGAAGCTTTCTTT. The chain combines TRBV7-9 with TRBJ1-1, with 7 nucleotides matching TRBD1. Germline V CDR1 and CDR2: SEHNR, FQNEAQ (reference sequence). CDR3 length: 14 residues. J lost 1 base, V lost 5 bases, and 4 bases had no gene match.

The rearrangement joins TRBV3-1 (or the pseudogene TRBV3-2) to TRBJ2-5; D ambiguous. V lost 0 bases to trimming and J lost 5 bases, with 16 bases between them. Germline V gives CDR1 LGHDT, CDR2 YNNKEL (reference sequence). This CDR3 has 16 residues. The CDR3 DNA follows: TGTGCCAGCAGCCAAGATTCGGAGTATAGGCACGAGACCCAGTACTTC. It specifies CASSQDSEYRHETQYF.

The V and J genes are TRBV19 and TRBJ1-1, with a tentative D call TRBD1 (5 bases). V lost 0 bases, J lost 9 bases, and 11 bases lay in between. This CDR3 has 13 amino acids. Germline loops: CDR1 LNHDA, CDR2 SQIVND (reference sequence). The CDR3 here is CASSIDQRTQAFF. CDR3 nucleotide sequence: TGTGCCAGTAGTATAGATCAAAGGACACAAGCTTTCTTT.